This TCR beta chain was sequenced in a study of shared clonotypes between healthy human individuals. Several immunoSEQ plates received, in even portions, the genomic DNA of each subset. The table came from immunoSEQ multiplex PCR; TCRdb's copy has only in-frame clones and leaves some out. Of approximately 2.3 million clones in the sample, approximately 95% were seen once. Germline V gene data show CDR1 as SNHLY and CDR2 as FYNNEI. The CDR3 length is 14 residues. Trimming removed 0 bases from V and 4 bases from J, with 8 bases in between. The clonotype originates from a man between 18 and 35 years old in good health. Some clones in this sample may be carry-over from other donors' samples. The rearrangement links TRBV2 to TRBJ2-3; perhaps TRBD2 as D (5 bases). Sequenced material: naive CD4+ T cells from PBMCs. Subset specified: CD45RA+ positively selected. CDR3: CASSEAAGPDTQYF. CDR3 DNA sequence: TGTGCCAGCAGTGAAGCGGCGGGTCCAGATACGCAGTATTTT. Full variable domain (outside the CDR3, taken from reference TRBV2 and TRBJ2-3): EPEVTQTPSHQVTQMGQEVILRCVPISNHLYFYWYRQILGQKVEFLVSFYNNEISEKSEIFDDQFSVERPDGSNFTLKIRSTKLEDSAMYFCASSEAAGPDTQYFGPGTRLTVL.